Listed here are 27 T cell receptor beta chains from one sample, sequenced in a study of CD8 T cells in Susac syndrome. RNA amounts of roughly 0.45 to 1 ug underwent reverse transcription with random hexamers. MiXCR was run by TCRdb on the immunoSEQ multiplex PCR reads, yielding one entry per CDR3 protein. The profile covers about 240,000 distinct CDR3 sequences, with 90% to 97% appearing a single time and around 0.093% taken by the ten largest. Specimen: CD4+ T cells from PBMCs. All receptors derive from a human donor with Susac syndrome.

This clonotype was seen only once. The chain employs TRBV20-1 and TRBJ1-4; 9 bases match TRBD1. Germline CDR1 and CDR2: DFQATT and SNEGSKA (reference sequence). V was pared by 2 bases and J by 4 bases, with 5 bases of the junction left unmatched. The CDR3 sequence is 15 residues long. CDR3 sequence: CSARSGQGYNEKLFF. CDR3 nucleotide sequence: TGCAGTGCTAGATCGGGACAGGGCTATAATGAAAAACTGTTTTTT.

The V gene is TRBV27, the J gene TRBJ1-1; no firm D call. Trimming shortened V by 1 base and J by 7 bases, and 13 bases separated the two germline ends. Germline V CDR1 and CDR2: MNHEY, SMNVEV (reference sequence). The CDR3 is made up of 14 amino acids. The CDR3 coding sequence is TGTGCCAGCAGTTTATTGGATGGGTTGGGTGAAGCTTTCTTT. The encoded protein is CASSLLDGLGEAFF.

The chain recombines TRBV29-1 with TRBJ2-6, with 7 bases fitting TRBD1. Germline trimming cut 4 bases from V and 2 bases from J; bases unmatched to any gene: 8. The CDR3 extends over 16 amino acids. The germline V gene has CDR1 SQVTM and CDR2 ANQGSEA. The CDR3 here is CSVGQGRGAGANVLTF. CDR3 sequence (DNA): TGCAGCGTTGGACAGGGAAGGGGCGCTGGGGCCAACGTCCTGACTTTC. Together with reference TRBV29-1 and TRBJ2-6, the CDR3 gives the full variable domain: SAVISQKPSRDICQRGTSLTIQCQVDSQVTMMFWYRQQPGQSLTLIATANQGSEATYESGFVIDKFPISRPNLTFSTLTVSNMSPEDSSIYLCSVGQGRGAGANVLTFGAGSRLTVL.

This sequence joins TRBV20-1 and TRBJ2-7; D remains unclear. V shed 5 bases and J shed 1 base, with 12 bases lying between them. In germline, CDR1 is DFQATT, CDR2 SNEGSKA (reference sequence). This CDR3 is built from 13 residues. The CDR3 region has the DNA TGCAGTGCTGACCCGTTGCGGTCCTACGAGCAGTACTTC. Translating it yields CSADPLRSYEQYF.

In this sample, this clonotype turned up a few times. The chain joins TRBV7-2 to TRBJ1-2; 9 positions agree with TRBD1. V lost 5 bases, J lost 8 bases, and 6 bases stayed unmatched. There are 13 residues in the CDR3. From germline, CDR1 is SGHTA and CDR2 FQGNSA. This chain's CDR3 is CASSPGTGYGYTF. Written as DNA, the CDR3 is TGTGCCAGCAGCCCCGGGACAGGGTACGGCTACACCTTC. Combining the CDR3 with reference TRBV7-2 and TRBJ1-2 gives the whole variable domain GAGVSQSPSNKVTEKGKDVELRCDPISGHTALYWYRQSLGQGLEFLIYFQGNSAPDKSGLPSDRFSAERTGGSVSTLTIQRTQQEDSAVYLCASSPGTGYGYTFGSGTRLTVV.

The chain has TRBV7-2 and TRBJ2-1; D not resolved. V was cut by 3 bases and J by 1 base, with 10 bases left in between. The CDR3 has 15 residues. Germline V gives CDR1 SGHTA, CDR2 FQGNSA. The CDR3 loop is CASSFQVASYNEQFF. The CDR3 DNA is TGTGCCAGCAGCTTTCAAGTGGCTTCCTACAATGAGCAGTTCTTC.

The genes are TRBV20-1 and TRBJ2-7; 9 nucleotides match TRBD2. V lost 3 bases and J lost 7; bases outside the gene matches: 19. In germline, CDR1 is DFQATT, CDR2 SNEGSKA (reference sequence). The CDR3 has 17 amino acids. The CDR3 DNA follows: TGCAGTGCTAGCTATCACAGGGCAAGGCTAGCGGGGACTGAGCAGTACTTC. As protein: CSASYHRARLAGTEQYF.

The gene calls are TRBV19 and TRBJ2-7; either TRBD1 or TRBD2 may supply D (7 bases each). V lost 8 bases, J lost 2 bases, and 19 bases lay in between. Germline V lookup: CDR1 LNHDA, CDR2 SQIVND (reference sequence). The CDR3 has 15 amino acids. The CDR3 bases are TGTGCCAGTCGATGGGGGGGCACAGGGGCCTACGAGCAGTACTTC. Encoded protein: CASRWGGTGAYEQYF. The full variable domain, rest sourced from reference TRBV19 and TRBJ2-7, is DGGITQSPKYLFRKEGQNVTLSCEQNLNHDAMYWYRQDPGQGLRLIYYSQIVNDFQKGDIAEGYSVSREKKESFPLTVTSAQKNPTAFYLCASRWGGTGAYEQYFGPGTRLTVT.

The genes are TRBV18 and TRBJ2-7; the D gene could be TRBD1 or TRBD2 (5 bases each). V was clipped by 3 bases and J by 3 bases, with 18 bases between them. The CDR3 has 16 residues. The germline V gene encodes CDR1 KGHSH and CDR2 LQKENI. The CDR3 spells CASSPGTGTLFYEQYF. DNA for the CDR3: TGTGCCAGCTCACCGGGGACCGGGACGCTTTTCTACGAGCAGTACTTC.

V gene TRBV3-1 combines with J gene TRBJ2-1; no clear D gene. V lost 1 base and J lost 8, with 3 bases in between. CDR1 and CDR2 from the germline V gene are LGHDT and YNNKEL (reference sequence). This CDR3 spans 11 amino acids. The CDR3 region has the DNA TGTGCCAGCAGCCAAGCTCATGAGCAGTTCTTC. This sequence encodes CASSQAHEQFF.

This chain uses TRBV29-1 with TRBJ1-1, with TRBD1 as a possible D gene (6 bases). This CDR3 comprises 13 residues. CDR1 is SQVTM, CDR2 ANQGSEA, per germline. Deletions cut 2 bases from V and 5 bases from J, with 12 bases between. The CDR3 is CSVEQGMGTEAFF. The CDR3, as DNA: TGCAGCGTTGAACAGGGGATGGGTACTGAAGCTTTCTTT.

This chain joins TRBV11-2 and TRBJ1-4; the D gene is possibly TRBD1 (5 bases). Germline assignment: CDR1 SGHAT and CDR2 FQNNGV. This CDR3 comprises 15 residues. V was clipped by 6 bases and J by 6 bases, with 17 bases between them. The CDR3 DNA follows: TGTGCCAGCAGTTTGTCGGGGACCTACTATGAAAAACTGTTTTTT. Its protein is CASSLSGTYYEKLFF.

The genes are TRBV30 and TRBJ2-7; the D gene is possibly TRBD1 (5 bases). CDR1 is GTSNPN and CDR2 is SVGIG in the germline V gene (reference sequence). The CDR3 loop spans 13 amino acids. With 0 bases removed from V and 6 bases from J, the gap between germline ends came to 12 bases. The CDR3 loop reads CAWSVDSAGEQYF. The CDR3 nucleotides are TGTGCCTGGAGTGTCGACAGCGCTGGCGAGCAGTACTTC.

CDR3 bases: TGTGCCAGTAGAGAGGGCGGTCGAAGCATGCAGTTCTTC. The encoded protein is CASREGGRSMQFF. V gene TRBV19 combines with J gene TRBJ2-1; the D gene is possibly TRBD2 (5 bases). CDR1 and CDR2 from the germline V gene are LNHDA and SQIVND (reference sequence). The length of the CDR3 is 13 residues. V gave up 6 bases and J gave up 12 bases, with 18 bases separating them.

The chain joins TRBV30 to TRBJ1-1; possible D gene TRBD1, 6 bases. CDR1 and CDR2 from the germline V gene are GTSNPN and SVGIG (reference sequence). The V end lost 0 bases, the J end lost 3 bases, and 8 bases lay between the germline ends. CDR3 length equals 13 residues. CDR3 residues: CAWSVTGYTEAFF. CDR3 coding DNA: TGTGCCTGGAGTGTCACAGGGTACACTGAAGCTTTCTTT.

The rearrangement uses TRBV7-8 and TRBJ1-3; D not resolved. The CDR3 length is 11 residues. V was shortened by 7 bases and J by 15 bases, with 16 bases between the two germline ends. Germline V gene lookup returns CDR1 SGHVS and CDR2 FQNEAQ. The CDR3 coding sequence is TGTGCCAGCACCTCGGACCGCTCTCGATATTTT. It yields the protein CASTSDRSRYF. The full variable domain, in which reference TRBV7-8 and TRBJ1-3 provide the parts outside the CDR3, is GAGVSQSPRYKVAKRGQDVALRCDPISGHVSLFWYQQALGQGPEFLTYFQNEAQLDKSGLPSDRFFAERPEGSVSTLKIQRTQQEDSAVYLCASTSDRSRYFGEGSWLTVV.

The chain is built from TRBV20-1 and TRBJ1-5; no reliable D call. The CDR3 runs to 15 residues. V was pared by 2 bases and J by 0 bases, with 11 bases between. Germline CDR1 reads DFQATT; CDR2 reads SNEGSKA (reference sequence). The CDR3 bases are TGCAGTGCTAGACCCCGAGGTCTTAGCAATCAGCCCCAGCATTTT. Translating it yields CSARPRGLSNQPQHF.

V is TRBV4-2 and J is TRBJ2-7, with 9 bases matching TRBD2. Per the germline V gene, CDR1 is LGHNA and CDR2 is YNFKEQ. The CDR3 is 15 amino acids. The J segment lost 3 bases and the V segment lost 1 base, leaving 4 bases of the junction unmatched. The chain's CDR3 is CASSQGAAGGYEQYF. The CDR3 bases are TGTGCCAGCAGCCAAGGGGCAGCGGGAGGCTACGAGCAGTACTTC.

This chain connects TRBV6-5 to TRBJ1-2; tentative D call: TRBD1 (5 bases). The CDR3 spans 13 residues. CDR1 and CDR2 from the germline V gene are MNHEY and SVGAGI. V was cut by 8 bases and J by 4 bases, with 14 bases left in between. The CDR3 region has the DNA TGTGCCAGCTTCTCGGGACCTCGCTATGGCTACACCTTC. Its translation: CASFSGPRYGYTF.

V and J are TRBV20-1 and TRBJ1-1, with TRBD1 identical over 8 bases. V dropped 6 bases and J dropped 5; count of bases not matched to a gene: 17. Germline-derived CDR1 and CDR2 are DFQATT and SNEGSKA (reference sequence). The CDR3 spans 16 residues. For the CDR3, the DNA is TGCAGTGCGATCGGACAGGGCGGGGTATTGAGGACTGAAGCTTTCTTT. Protein sequence: CSAIGQGGVLRTEAFF.

The chain has TRBV19 and TRBJ1-2; 7 nucleotides line up with TRBD1. Germline V gives CDR1 LNHDA, CDR2 SQIVND (reference sequence). The CDR3 totals 14 residues. V lost 6 bases, J lost 7 bases, and 11 bases stayed unmatched. CDR3 in DNA: TGTGCCAGTAGCAGTACGGGACAGTACTCTGGCTACACCTTC. Residues: CASSSTGQYSGYTF.

This chain connects TRBV20-1 to TRBJ1-2; D unresolved. The CDR3 contains 15 residues. V was shortened by 5 bases and J by 8 bases, with 24 bases between the two germline ends. CDR1 and CDR2 (germline): DFQATT, SNEGSKA (reference sequence). The DNA for the CDR3 is TGCAGTGCTCCCCGGAAGAAGCTAACTAGTGGAGGCTACACCTTC. Its translation: CSAPRKKLTSGGYTF.

The chain joins TRBV27 to TRBJ2-7; 8 bases map to TRBD2. The CDR3 is 18 amino acids. The V gene's germline CDR1 is MNHEY and CDR2 SMNVEV (reference sequence). The V gene end was trimmed by 0 bases and the J gene end by 0 bases; junction bases not matched to a gene: 10. DNA of the CDR3: TGTGCCAGCAGTTTATCTAGGTATCCGGGGGGGAGCTCCTACGAGCAGTACTTC. This encodes CASSLSRYPGGSSYEQYF.

J is TRBJ1-5 and V is TRBV2; D not certain. The germline gives CDR1 SNHLY, CDR2 FYNNEI. V was cut by 7 bases and J by 6 bases, with 13 bases left in between. This CDR3 region has 13 residues. DNA for the CDR3: TGTGCCAGCAATCTTGCCCCGACTCAGCCCCAGCATTTT. It specifies CASNLAPTQPQHF.

The chain uses TRBV12-3 or TRBV12-4 and TRBJ1-2; 9 positions agree with TRBD1. CDR3 length: 16 residues. Germline trimming cut 7 bases from V and 0 bases from J; bases unmatched to any gene: 9. CDR3 coding DNA: TGTGCCAGCACTTCATACAGGGGGCCCGCTAACTATGGCTACACCTTC. This codes for CASTSYRGPANYGYTF.

The chain links TRBV9 to TRBJ2-3; the D gene could be TRBD1 or TRBD2 (6 bases each). The germline CDR1 and CDR2 sequences are SGDLS and YYNGEE. V gave up 0 bases and J gave up 6 bases, with 14 bases separating them. The length of the CDR3 is 15 residues. The CDR3 sequence is CASSVAAQGRDTQYF. The CDR3 nucleotides read TGTGCCAGCAGCGTAGCGGCCCAGGGGAGGGATACGCAGTATTTT.

The chain joins TRBV19 to TRBJ2-1; TRBD1 or TRBD2 may be the D gene (5 bases each). This CDR3 has 17 amino acids. V was cut by 5 bases and J by 0 bases, with 17 bases left in between. Germline V CDR1 and CDR2: LNHDA, SQIVND (reference sequence). This chain's CDR3 is CASSPHGTSSSYNEQFF. The CDR3 region has the DNA TGTGCCAGTAGTCCACACGGGACCTCTAGCTCCTACAATGAGCAGTTCTTC.